This T cell receptor (beta chain) was sequenced in a study of blood T cell repertoires in COVID-19. Study information: Donors in the United States, Italy and Spain gave samples during acute or convalescent COVID-19. PBMCs, B-cell-depleted T cells, or T cells were the source of the cDNA or gDNA that made up the material.

This clone came up a few times. CDR1 and CDR2 (germline): SGDLS, YYNGEE. This CDR3 contains 14 residues. V lost 0 bases to trimming and J lost 6 bases, with 9 bases between them. Study processing details: Cell counts per sample came from amplifying reference gene primers. Produced via immunoSEQ multiplex PCR; TCRdb's table is partial and in-frame only. That table is the source of V, J and clone size, and D and trimming were worked out from the DNA. The sample gives 200,000 or so clones, 80% to 90% of which show up once; roughly a fifth is in the top ten. The rearrangement links TRBV9 to TRBJ1-4; perhaps TRBD1 as D (6 bases). Sequencing input: peripheral blood. This sequence originates from a human donor in a cohort sampled during active COVID-19. Here the CDR3 reads CASSVGGLDEKLFF. DNA for the CDR3: TGTGCCAGCAGCGTAGGGGGGCTTGATGAAAAACTGTTTTTT.